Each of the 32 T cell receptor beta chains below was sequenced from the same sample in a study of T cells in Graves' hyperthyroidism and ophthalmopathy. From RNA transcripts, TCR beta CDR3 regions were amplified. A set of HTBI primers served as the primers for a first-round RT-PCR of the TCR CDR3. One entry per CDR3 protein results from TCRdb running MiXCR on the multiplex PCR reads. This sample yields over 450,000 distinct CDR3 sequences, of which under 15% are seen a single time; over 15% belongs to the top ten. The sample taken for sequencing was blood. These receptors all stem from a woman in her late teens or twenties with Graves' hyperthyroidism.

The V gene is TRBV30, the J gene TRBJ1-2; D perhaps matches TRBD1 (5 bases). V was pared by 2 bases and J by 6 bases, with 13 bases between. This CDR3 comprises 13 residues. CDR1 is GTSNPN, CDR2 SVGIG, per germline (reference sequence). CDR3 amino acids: CAWSPKPGHGYTF. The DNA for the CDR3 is TGTGCCTGGAGTCCTAAGCCGGGGCATGGCTACACCTTC. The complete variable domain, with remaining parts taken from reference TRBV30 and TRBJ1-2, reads SQTIHQWPATLVQPVGSPLSLECTVEGTSNPNLYWYRQAAGRGLQLLFYSVGIGQISSEVPQNLSASRPQDRQFILSSKKLLLSDSGFYLCAWSPKPGHGYTFGSGTRLTVV.

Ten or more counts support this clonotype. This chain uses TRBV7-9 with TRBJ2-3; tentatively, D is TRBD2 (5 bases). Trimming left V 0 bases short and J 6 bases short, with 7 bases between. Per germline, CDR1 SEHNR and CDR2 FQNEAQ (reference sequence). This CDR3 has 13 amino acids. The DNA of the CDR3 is TGTGCCAGCAGCTTAGCGGGAGCCGATACGCAGTATTTT. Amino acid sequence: CASSLAGADTQYF.

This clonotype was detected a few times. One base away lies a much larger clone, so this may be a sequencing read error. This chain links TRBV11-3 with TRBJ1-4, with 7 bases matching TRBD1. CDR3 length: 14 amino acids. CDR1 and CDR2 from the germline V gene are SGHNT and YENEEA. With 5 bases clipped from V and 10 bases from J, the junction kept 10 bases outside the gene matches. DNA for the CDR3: TGTGCCAGCAGCGAGGACTCACAGGGGAGAAAACTGTTTTTT. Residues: CASSEDSQGRKLFF.

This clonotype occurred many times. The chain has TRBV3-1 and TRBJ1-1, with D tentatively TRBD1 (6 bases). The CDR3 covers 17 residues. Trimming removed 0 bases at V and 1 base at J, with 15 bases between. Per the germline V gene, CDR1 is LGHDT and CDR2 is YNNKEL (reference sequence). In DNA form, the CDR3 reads TGTGCCAGCAGCCAAGACAGGGGCGTAGGGACGAACACTGAAGCTTTCTTT. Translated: CASSQDRGVGTNTEAFF.

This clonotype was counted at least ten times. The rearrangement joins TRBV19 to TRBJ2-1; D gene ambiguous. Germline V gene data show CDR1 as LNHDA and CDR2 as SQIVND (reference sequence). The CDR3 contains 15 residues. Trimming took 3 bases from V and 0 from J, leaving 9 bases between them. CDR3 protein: CASSISRSSYNEQFF. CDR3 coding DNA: TGTGCCAGTAGTATCTCGCGGAGCTCCTACAATGAGCAGTTCTTC.

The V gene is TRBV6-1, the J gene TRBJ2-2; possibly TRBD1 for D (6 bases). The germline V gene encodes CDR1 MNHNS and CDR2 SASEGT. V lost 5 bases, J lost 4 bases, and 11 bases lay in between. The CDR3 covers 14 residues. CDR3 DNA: TGTGCCAGCAGTTATCAGGGGACCACCGGGGAGCTGTTTTTT. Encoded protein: CASSYQGTTGELFF.

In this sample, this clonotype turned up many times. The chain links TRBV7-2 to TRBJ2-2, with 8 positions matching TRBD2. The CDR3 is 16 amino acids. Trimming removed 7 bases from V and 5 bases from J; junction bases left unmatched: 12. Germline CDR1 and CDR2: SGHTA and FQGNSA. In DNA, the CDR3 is TGTGCCAGCAATACCCGGGGCGGGAGGAATACCGGGGAGCTGTTTTTT. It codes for CASNTRGGRNTGELFF.

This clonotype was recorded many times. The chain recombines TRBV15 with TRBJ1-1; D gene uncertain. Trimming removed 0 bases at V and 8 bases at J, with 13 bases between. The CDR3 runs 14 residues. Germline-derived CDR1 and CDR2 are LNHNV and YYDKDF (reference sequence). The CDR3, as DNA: TGTGCCACCAGCAGAGAAGGGATCTTAGGGGAAGCTTTCTTT. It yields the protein CATSREGILGEAFF.

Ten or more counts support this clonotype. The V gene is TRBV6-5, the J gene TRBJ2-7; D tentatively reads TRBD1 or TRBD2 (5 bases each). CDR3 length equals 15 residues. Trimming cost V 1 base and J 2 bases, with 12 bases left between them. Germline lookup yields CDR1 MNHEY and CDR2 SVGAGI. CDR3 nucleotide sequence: TGTGCCAGCAGTTACTTGTCGGGGCCAACCTACGAGCAGTACTTC. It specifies CASSYLSGPTYEQYF.

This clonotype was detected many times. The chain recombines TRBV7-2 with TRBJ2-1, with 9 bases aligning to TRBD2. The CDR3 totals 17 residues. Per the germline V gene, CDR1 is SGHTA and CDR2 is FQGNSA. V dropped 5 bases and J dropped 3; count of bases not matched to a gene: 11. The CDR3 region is CASSNGGFSGGYNEQFF. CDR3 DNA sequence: TGTGCCAGCAGCAATGGAGGGTTTAGCGGGGGCTACAATGAGCAGTTCTTC.

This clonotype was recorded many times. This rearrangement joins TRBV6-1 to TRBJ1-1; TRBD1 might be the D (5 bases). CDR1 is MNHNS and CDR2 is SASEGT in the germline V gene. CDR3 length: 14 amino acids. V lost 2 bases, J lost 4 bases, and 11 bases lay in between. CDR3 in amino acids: CASSERGRGTEAFF. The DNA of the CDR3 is TGTGCCAGCAGTGAACGGGGGAGGGGCACTGAAGCTTTCTTT.

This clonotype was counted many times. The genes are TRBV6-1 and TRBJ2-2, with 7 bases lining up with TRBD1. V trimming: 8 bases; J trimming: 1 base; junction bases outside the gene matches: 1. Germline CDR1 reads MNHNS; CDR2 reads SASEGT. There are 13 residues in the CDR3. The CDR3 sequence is CASRQGNTGELFF. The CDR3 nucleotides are TGTGCCAGCCGACAGGGGAACACCGGGGAGCTGTTTTTT.

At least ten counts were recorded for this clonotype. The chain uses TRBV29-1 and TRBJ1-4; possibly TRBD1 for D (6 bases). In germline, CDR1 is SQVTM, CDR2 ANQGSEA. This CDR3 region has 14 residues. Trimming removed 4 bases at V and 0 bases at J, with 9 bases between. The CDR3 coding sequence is TGCAGCGTTGTACAGGGAACAACTAATGAAAAACTGTTTTTT. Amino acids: CSVVQGTTNEKLFF.

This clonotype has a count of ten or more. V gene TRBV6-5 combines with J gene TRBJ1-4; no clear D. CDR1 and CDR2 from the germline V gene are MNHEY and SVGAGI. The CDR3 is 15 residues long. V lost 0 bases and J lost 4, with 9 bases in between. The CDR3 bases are TGTGCCAGCAGTTACTCGCCGGCGGATAATGAAAAACTGTTTTTT. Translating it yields CASSYSPADNEKLFF.

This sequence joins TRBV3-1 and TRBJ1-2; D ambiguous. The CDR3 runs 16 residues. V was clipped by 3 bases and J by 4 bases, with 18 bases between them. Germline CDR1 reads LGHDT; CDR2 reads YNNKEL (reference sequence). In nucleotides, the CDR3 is TGTGCCAGCAGCCACCCCCCGGGGAGGACTGGCTATGGCTACACCTTC. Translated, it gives CASSHPPGRTGYGYTF. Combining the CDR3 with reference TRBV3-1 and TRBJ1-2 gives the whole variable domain DTAVSQTPKYLVTQMGNDKSIKCEQNLGHDTMYWYKQDSKKFLKIMFSYNNKELIINETVPNRFSPKSPDKAHLNLHINSLELGDSAVYFCASSHPPGRTGYGYTFGSGTRLTVV.

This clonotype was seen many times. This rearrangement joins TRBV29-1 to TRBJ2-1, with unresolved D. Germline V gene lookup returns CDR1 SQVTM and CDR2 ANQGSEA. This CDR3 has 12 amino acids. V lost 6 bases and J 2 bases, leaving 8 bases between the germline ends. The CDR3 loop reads CSVGAPYNEQFF. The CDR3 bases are TGCAGCGTGGGTGCGCCCTACAATGAGCAGTTCTTC.

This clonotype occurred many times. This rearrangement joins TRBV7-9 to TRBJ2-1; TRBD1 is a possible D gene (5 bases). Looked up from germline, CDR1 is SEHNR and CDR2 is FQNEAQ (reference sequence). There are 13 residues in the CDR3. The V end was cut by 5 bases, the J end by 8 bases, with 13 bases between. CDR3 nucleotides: TGTGCCAGCAGCCCACGACAGTCCTATGAGCAGTTCTTC. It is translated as CASSPRQSYEQFF.

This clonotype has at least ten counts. DNA of the CDR3: TGTGCCAGCAGCGTACAACAGGGTATCCAAGAGACCCAGTACTTC. Protein product: CASSVQQGIQETQYF. The chain recombines TRBV5-5 with TRBJ2-5; D might be TRBD1 (6 bases). This CDR3 comprises 15 residues. V shed 4 bases and J shed 1 base, with 14 bases lying between them. Germline V CDR1 and CDR2: SGHKS, YYEKEE (reference sequence).

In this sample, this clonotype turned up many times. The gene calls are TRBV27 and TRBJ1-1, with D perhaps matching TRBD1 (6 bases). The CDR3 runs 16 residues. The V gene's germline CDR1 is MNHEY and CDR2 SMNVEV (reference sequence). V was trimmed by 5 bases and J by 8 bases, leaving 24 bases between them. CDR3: CASSLLGVGGRSEAFF. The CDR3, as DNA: TGTGCCAGCAGTCTATTAGGGGTGGGGGGGCGGTCGGAAGCTTTCTTT.

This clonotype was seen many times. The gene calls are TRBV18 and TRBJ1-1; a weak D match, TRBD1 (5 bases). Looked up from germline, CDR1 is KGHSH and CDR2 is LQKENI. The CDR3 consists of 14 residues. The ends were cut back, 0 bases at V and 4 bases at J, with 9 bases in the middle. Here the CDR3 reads CASSPPERGTEAFF. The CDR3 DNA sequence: TGTGCCAGCTCACCACCGGAGAGGGGCACTGAAGCTTTCTTT.

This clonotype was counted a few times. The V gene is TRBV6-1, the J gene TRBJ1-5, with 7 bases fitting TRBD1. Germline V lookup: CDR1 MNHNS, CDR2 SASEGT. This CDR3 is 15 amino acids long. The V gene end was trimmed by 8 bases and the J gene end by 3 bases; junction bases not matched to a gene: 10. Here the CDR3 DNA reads TGTGCCAGCGGGGACAGCGGACAACTCAATCAGCCCCAGCATTTT. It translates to CASGDSGQLNQPQHF.

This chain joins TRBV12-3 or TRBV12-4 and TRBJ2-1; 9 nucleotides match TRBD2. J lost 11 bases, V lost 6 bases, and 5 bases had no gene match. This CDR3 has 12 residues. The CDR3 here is CASRLTSGKQFF. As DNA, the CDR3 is TGTGCCAGCAGACTGACTAGCGGTAAGCAGTTCTTC.

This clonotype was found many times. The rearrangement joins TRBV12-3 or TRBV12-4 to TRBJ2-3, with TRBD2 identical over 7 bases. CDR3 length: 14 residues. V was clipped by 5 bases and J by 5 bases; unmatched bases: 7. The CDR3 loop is CASSQGLDGDTQYF. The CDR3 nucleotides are TGTGCCAGCAGTCAAGGACTAGATGGAGATACGCAGTATTTT.

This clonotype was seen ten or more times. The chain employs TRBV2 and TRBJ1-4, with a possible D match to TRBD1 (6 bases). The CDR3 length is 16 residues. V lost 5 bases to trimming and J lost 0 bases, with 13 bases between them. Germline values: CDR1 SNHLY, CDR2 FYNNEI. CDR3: CASSLQGPSTNEKLFF. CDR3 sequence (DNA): TGTGCCAGCAGTCTACAGGGACCGTCAACTAATGAAAAACTGTTTTTT.

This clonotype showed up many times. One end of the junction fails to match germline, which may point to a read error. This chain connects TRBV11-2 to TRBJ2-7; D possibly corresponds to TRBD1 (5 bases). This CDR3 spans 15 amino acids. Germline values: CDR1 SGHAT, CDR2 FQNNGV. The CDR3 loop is CASSLDSSMTYEQYF. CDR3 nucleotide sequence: TGTGCCAGCAGCCTAGACAGCTCCATGACCTACGAGCAGTACTTC.

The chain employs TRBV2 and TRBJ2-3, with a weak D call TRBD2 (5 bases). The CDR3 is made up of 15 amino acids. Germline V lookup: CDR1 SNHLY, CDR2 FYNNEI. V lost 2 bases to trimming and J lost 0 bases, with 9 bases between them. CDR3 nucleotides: TGTGCCAGCAGTGAATATCGGGATAGCACAGATACGCAGTATTTT. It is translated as CASSEYRDSTDTQYF.

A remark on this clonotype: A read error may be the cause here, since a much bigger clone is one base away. The CDR3 reads CASSQGGAHYGYTF. The CDR3 DNA sequence: TGTGCCAGCAGTCAAGGGGGCGCCCACTATGGCTACACCTTC. This rearrangement joins TRBV27 to TRBJ1-2; 7 bases line up with TRBD1. Germline loops: CDR1 MNHEY, CDR2 SMNVEV (reference sequence). The CDR3 spans 14 residues. V gave up 5 bases and J gave up 3 bases; unmatched junction bases: 6.

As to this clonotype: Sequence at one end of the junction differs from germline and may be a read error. The CDR3 DNA sequence: TGTGTCAGCAGCTTAGGACTAGCGGGGGATACGCAGTATTTT. Translation: CVSSLGLAGDTQYF. This sequence joins TRBV7-3 and TRBJ2-3; 12 bases line up with TRBD2. The CDR3 spans 14 residues. Germline CDR1 is SGHTA and CDR2 is FQGTGA.

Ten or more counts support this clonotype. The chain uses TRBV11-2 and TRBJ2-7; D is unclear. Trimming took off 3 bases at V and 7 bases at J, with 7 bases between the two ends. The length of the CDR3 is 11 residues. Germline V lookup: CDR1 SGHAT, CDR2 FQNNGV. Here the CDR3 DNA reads TGTGCCAGCAGCTTCGTAATTGAGCAGTACTTC. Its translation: CASSFVIEQYF.

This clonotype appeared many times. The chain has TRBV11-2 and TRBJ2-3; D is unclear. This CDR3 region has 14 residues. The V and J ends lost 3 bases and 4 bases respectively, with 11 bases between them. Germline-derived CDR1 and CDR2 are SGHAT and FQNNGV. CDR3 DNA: TGTGCCAGCAGCTTTTCTCCCGTGGCAGATACGCAGTATTTT. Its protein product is CASSFSPVADTQYF.

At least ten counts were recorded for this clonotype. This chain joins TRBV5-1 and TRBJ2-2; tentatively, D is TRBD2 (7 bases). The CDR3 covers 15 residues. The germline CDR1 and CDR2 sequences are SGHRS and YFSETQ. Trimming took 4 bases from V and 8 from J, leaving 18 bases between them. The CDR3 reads CASSPEGGTQGELFF. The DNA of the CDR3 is TGCGCCAGCAGCCCCGAGGGGGGGACGCAAGGGGAGCTGTTTTTT.

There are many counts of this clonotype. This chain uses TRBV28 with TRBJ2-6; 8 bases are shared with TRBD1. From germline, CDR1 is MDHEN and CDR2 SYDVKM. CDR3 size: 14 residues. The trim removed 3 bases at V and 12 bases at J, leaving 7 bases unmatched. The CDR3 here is CASSLTGARTVLTF. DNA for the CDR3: TGTGCCAGCAGTTTGACAGGGGCCCGTACCGTCCTGACTTTC.